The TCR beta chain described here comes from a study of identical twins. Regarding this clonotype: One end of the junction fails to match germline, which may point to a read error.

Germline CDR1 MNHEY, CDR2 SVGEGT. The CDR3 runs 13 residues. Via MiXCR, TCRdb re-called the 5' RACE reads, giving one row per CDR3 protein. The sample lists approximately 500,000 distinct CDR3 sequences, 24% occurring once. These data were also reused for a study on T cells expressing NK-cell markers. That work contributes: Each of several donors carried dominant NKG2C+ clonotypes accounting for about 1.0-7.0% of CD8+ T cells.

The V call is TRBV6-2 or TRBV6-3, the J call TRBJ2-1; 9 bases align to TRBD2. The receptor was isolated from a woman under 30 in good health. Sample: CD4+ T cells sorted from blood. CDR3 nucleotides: TGTGCCAGCAGTTACTCAGGGACTAGCTTAGGAATCTTC. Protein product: CASSYSGTSLGIF.